Listed below are T cell receptor beta chains from one sample, sequenced in a study of somatic mutations in cytotoxic T cells in rheumatoid arthritis. Repertoires were generated with immunoSEQ multiplex PCR, while TCRdb's copy carries only in-frame clones and drops some. The sample includes more than 15,000 clones, around 85% of them seen just once. Sequenced input: CD8+ T cells sorted from blood. The receptors were gathered from a woman aged 35 to 49 with rheumatoid arthritis. Each CDR3 is given with its conserved first and last residue. D genes are given only for firm matches. Clone size is stated in some rows and not others, as once, few, many or a class when expanded.

d_gene	v_gene	j_gene	abundance	CDR3aa	CDR3nt
TRBD2	TRBV2	TRBJ2-7	NA	CASRGGLAGGRTYEQYF	TGTGCCAGCAGGGGAGGACTAGCGGGGGGGCGCACCTACGAGCAGTACTTC
TRBD2	TRBV13	TRBJ2-5	NA	CASSRRSGAQQTQYF	TGTGCCAGCAGCCGGCGGAGCGGGGCCCAACAGACCCAGTACTTC
TRBD1	TRBV27	TRBJ1-2	NA	CASSLGTGVGYTF	TGTGCCAGCAGTTTAGGGACAGGGGTTGGCTACACCTTC
NA	TRBV6-5	TRBJ1-6	NA	CASRLGGGNSPLHF	TGTGCCAGCAGATTAGGGGGGGGAAATTCACCCCTCCACTTT
NA	TRBV10-2	TRBJ2-1	NA	CASLGANEQFF	TGCGCCTCTCTAGGGGCTAATGAGCAGTTCTTC
TRBD2	TRBV6-5	TRBJ2-3	NA	CASSPRDYLTDTQYF	TGTGCCAGCAGTCCCCGGGACTACCTCACAGATACGCAGTATTTT
NA	TRBV7-2	TRBJ2-3	NA	CASSPRRSDTQYF	TGTGCCAGCAGCCCTCGCAGGTCAGATACGCAGTATTTT
TRBD2	TRBV6-1	TRBJ2-7	NA	CAGSLAGVTYEQYF	TGTGCCGGAAGTCTAGCGGGGGTGACCTACGAGCAGTACTTC
TRBD2	TRBV13	TRBJ2-5	NA	CASSSGLAGGPQETQYF	TGTGCCAGCAGCTCCGGACTAGCGGGAGGGCCCCAAGAGACCCAGTACTTC
TRBD2	TRBV4-2	TRBJ2-7	once	CASRGGSREGHYEQYF	TGTGCCAGCCGGGGGGGCTCACGGGAGGGCCATTACGAGCAGTACTTC
TRBD1	TRBV19	TRBJ2-6	NA	CASSKQGLSGANVLTF	TGTGCCAGTAGTAAACAGGGGCTCTCTGGGGCCAACGTCCTGACTTTC
NA	TRBV7-6	TRBJ1-5	once	CASSLGLGGGNQPQHF	TGTGCCAGCAGCTTAGGCCTGGGAGGAGGCAATCAGCCCCAGCATTTT
TRBD2	TRBV2	TRBJ2-5	NA	CASSPGLAGEREETQYF	TGTGCCAGCAGTCCGGGACTAGCGGGAGAGAGAGAAGAGACCCAGTACTTC
TRBD2	TRBV2	TRBJ2-1	NA	CASSNPGLAGGSVNEQFF	TGTGCCAGCAGTAACCCGGGACTAGCGGGGGGGTCAGTCAATGAGCAGTTCTTC
NA	TRBV5-1	TRBJ2-1	NA	CASSLRRGSYNEQFF	TGCGCCAGCAGCTTGAGGCGAGGGTCCTACAATGAGCAGTTCTTC
NA	TRBV18	TRBJ1-3	once	CASSPVETDYTNSGNTIYF	TGTGCCAGCTCACCAGTGGAAACAGACTATACAAACTCTGGAAACACCATATATTTT
NA	TRBV23-1	TRBJ2-1	NA	CASIPPGKQFF	TGCGCCAGCATCCCCCCGGGAAAGCAGTTCTTC
NA	TRBV7-9	TRBJ2-2	NA	CAVGDLTVYTGELFF	TGTGCCGTCGGCGATCTTACAGTGTACACCGGGGAGCTGTTTTTT
NA	TRBV11-2	TRBJ1-4	NA	CASSLDSPFDEKLFF	TGTGCCAGCAGCTTAGATTCTCCTTTCGATGAAAAACTGTTTTTT
TRBD1	TRBV5-8	TRBJ2-7	NA	CASSPRTGGNEQYF	TGTGCCAGCAGCCCTAGGACAGGGGGCAACGAGCAGTACTTC
NA	TRBV5-6	TRBJ2-1	once	CASSLTGPFNEQFF	TGTGCCAGCAGCTTGACGGGTCCGTTCAATGAGCAGTTCTTC
NA	TRBV15	TRBJ1-2	NA	CATSREEGDGYTF	TGTGCCACCAGCAGAGAAGAGGGAGATGGCTACACCTTC
NA	TRBV4-1	TRBJ2-7	few	CASSQVSPANEQYF	TGCGCCAGCAGCCAAGTATCCCCAGCGAATGAGCAGTACTTC
NA	TRBV5-4	TRBJ2-1	NA	CASNLGPGLDDNEQFF	TGTGCCAGCAACTTGGGACCGGGACTGGACGACAATGAGCAGTTCTTC